This T cell receptor (beta chain) appears in the sequencing data of a study of T cells in Graves' hyperthyroidism and ophthalmopathy. Background on the study: Peripheral blood was taken when the disease was first diagnosed, before any treatment began.

Each diagnosis drew on symptoms, thyroxine, TRAb, thyroid ultrasound and orbital computed tomography findings. The source of the PBMCs was 10 ml of fresh peripheral blood. Comments on this clonotype: What it binds is unknown.

RNA transcripts provided the source from which TCR beta CDR3 regions were amplified. HTBI primers drove first-round RT-PCR of the TCR CDR3. TCRdb analysed the multiplex PCR reads with MiXCR anew, one entry per CDR3 protein. The sample shows under 550,000 distinct CDR3 sequences, around 20% of them seen only once. Study outcomes and limitations: In blood, most of the thyroid clonotypes expanded above 0.001 were also present.

This CDR3 comprises 11 residues. Trimming left V 5 bases short and J 5 bases short, with 7 bases between. CDR1 SNHLY and CDR2 FYNNEI come from the germline V gene. This sequence joins TRBV2 and TRBJ2-7; D unclear. The clonotype originates from a man in his forties or fifties with Graves' ophthalmopathy. The sample was blood. The CDR3 region is CASSYTDEQYF. Written as DNA, the CDR3 is TGTGCCAGCAGTTACACCGACGAGCAGTACTTC.